These T cell receptor beta chains were read from a single sample in a study of shared clonotypes between healthy human individuals. The method was immunoSEQ multiplex PCR; TCRdb's version includes in-frame clones alone and lacks a portion of them. The sample has 450,000 to 600,000 clones, 70% to 80% seen once. Sequenced: PBMCs. The source of these receptors is a woman between 35 and 50 years old in good health. Some clones in this sample may be carry-over from other donors' samples. Both conserved end residues are part of each CDR3. Fields, in order: V gene, J gene, D gene, CDR3 protein. A D gene is named only where the DNA matches it firmly.

>TRBV19|TRBJ2-6|-
CASSIRREAGANVLTF
>TRBV19|TRBJ2-6|-
CASSHRVRGPTSSGANVLTF
>TRBV29-1|TRBJ2-1|TRBD2
CSITSGRAGSYNEQFF
>TRBV2|TRBJ2-7|-
CASSVRVREQYF
>TRBV5-1|TRBJ2-5|-
CASSATHLGGALGETQYF
>TRBV9|TRBJ1-4|-
CASSVGARVGKLFF
>TRBV7-8|TRBJ2-2|TRBD2
CASSPSLAGTDTGELFF
>TRBV10-3|TRBJ2-2|TRBD2
CAINDPGLGSGELFF
>TRBV6-5|TRBJ1-5|-
CASSYYQGQQPQHF
>TRBV11-2|TRBJ2-6|-
CASSLTTHSRAGANVLTF
>TRBV7-2|TRBJ2-7|-
CASSSAGTGHEQYF
>TRBV28|TRBJ2-7|TRBD2
CASSSGTSGTYEQYF
>TRBV14|TRBJ2-7|TRBD2
CASSHMGVAGDYEQYF
>TRBV5-1|TRBJ1-1|-
CASRTGSGGAEAFF
>TRBV9|TRBJ2-2|-
CASSPPRRGPNTGELFF
>TRBV29-1|TRBJ2-1|TRBD2
CSVALGGAGVNEQFF
>TRBV5-6|TRBJ2-7|TRBD1
CASSGDRGKSEQYF
>TRBV28|TRBJ2-7|-
CASSPTGRPYEQYF
>TRBV6-6|TRBJ2-7|-
CASSYSLTIYEQYF
>TRBV28|TRBJ1-2|-
CASSSRGMNYGYTF
>TRBV27|TRBJ1-3|-
CASSPRHGDTIYF
>TRBV7-9|TRBJ2-7|-
CASSLWGGGSPLTF
>TRBV28|TRBJ1-5|-
CASSFVQGNQPQHF
>TRBV6-6|TRBJ1-2|-
CASSRGGWEGYTF
>TRBV15|TRBJ2-5|TRBD1
CATSRGQGDGETQYF
>TRBV5-5|TRBJ2-2|-
CASSFSRANTGELFF
>TRBV5-1|TRBJ2-7|-
CASSLLGGAYEQYF
>TRBV2|TRBJ1-5|TRBD1
CASSPDRVSQPQHF
>TRBV6-6|TRBJ2-3|TRBD1
CASRRTGTGNTDTQYF
>TRBV7-2|TRBJ2-2|TRBD2
CASSPSGRGTGELFF
>TRBV7-9|TRBJ2-7|TRBD2
CASSRPSFGEGQYF
>TRBV18|TRBJ2-2|-
CASSPSWGTGELFF
>TRBV30|TRBJ2-3|-
CAWGQPFSTDTQYF
>TRBV5-1|TRBJ1-2|-
CASNVGDGDYGYTF
>TRBV5-6|TRBJ1-3|-
CASSLRWTLPSESGNTIYF
>TRBV5-1|TRBJ1-1|-
CASSLDGMNTEAFF
>TRBV6-5|TRBJ2-5|TRBD1
CASRSTDREVETQYF
>TRBV10-3|TRBJ1-2|TRBD1
CAISEYRDRGNYGYTF
>TRBV10-1|TRBJ2-7|TRBD1
CANRGYEQYF
>TRBV5-1|TRBJ1-2|TRBD1
CASRPGQGRYGYTF
>TRBV28|TRBJ1-1|-
CASSLKAGAEAFF
>TRBV7-2|TRBJ1-5|-
CASSLGDQPQHF
>TRBV19|TRBJ2-3|-
CASSTSLAEATDTQYF
>TRBV28|TRBJ1-1|-
CASRSGGVMSEAFF
>TRBV9|TRBJ2-5|TRBD2
CASSERGLAGGETQYF
>TRBV5-4|TRBJ2-1|-
CASSLSLGQYNEQFF